Below are 21 T cell receptor beta chains sequenced from a single sample in a study of blood T cell repertoires in COVID-19. Only in-frame clones appear in the TCRdb table, and some are missing; sequencing was by immunoSEQ multiplex PCR. The sample contains some 200,000 clones, approximately 84% of which appear only once. Sequences were obtained from peripheral blood. The receptors were gathered from a human donor with acute or convalescent COVID-19. The donor label of this sample is uncertain.

This chain uses TRBV10-2 with TRBJ1-2, with unresolved D. The V gene lost 6 bases and the J gene lost 3 bases, with 14 bases spanning the gap. Germline V gene data show CDR1 as WSHSY and CDR2 as SAAADI. The CDR3 is 14 residues long. CDR3 nucleotides: TGCGCCAGCAGACCCCCGGAGGGAGACTATGGCTACACCTTC. Protein sequence: CASRPPEGDYGYTF.

Here the CDR3 reads CASSLNHRNTEAFF. In DNA form, the CDR3 reads TGTGCCAGCAGCTTAAACCACAGGAACACTGAAGCTTTCTTT. This chain uses TRBV7-3 with TRBJ1-1, with D unclear. This CDR3 is built from 14 residues. Per the germline V gene, CDR1 is SGHTA and CDR2 is FQGTGA. The V end lost 1 base, the J end lost 1 base, and 7 bases lay between the germline ends.

This chain links TRBV14 with TRBJ1-1; unclear D gene. From germline, CDR1 is SGHDN and CDR2 FVKESK. This CDR3 has 13 residues. The V and J ends lost 6 bases and 0 bases respectively, with 8 bases between them. DNA for the CDR3: TGTGCCAGCAGGGAGGTGATGAACACTGAAGCTTTCTTT. Translated, it gives CASREVMNTEAFF.

The chain has TRBV30 and TRBJ2-2; TRBD2 matches at 13 bases. This CDR3 spans 16 amino acids. In germline, CDR1 is GTSNPN, CDR2 SVGIG (reference sequence). After removal of 6 bases from V and 3 bases from J, the junction contained 7 bases not matched to a gene. The CDR3 region is CACQGLAGLDTGELFF. CDR3 sequence (DNA): TGTGCCTGCCAGGGACTAGCGGGATTGGACACCGGGGAGCTGTTTTTT.

The chain carries TRBV6-2 or TRBV6-3 and TRBJ2-1, with D perhaps matching TRBD2 (6 bases). CDR3 size: 16 residues. CDR1 is MNHEY, CDR2 SVGEGT, per germline. V shed 0 bases and J shed 3 bases, with 12 bases lying between them. CDR3 DNA sequence: TGTGCCAGCAGTTACTCGTCGACTAGTGGCTACAATGAGCAGTTCTTC. This codes for CASSYSSTSGYNEQFF.

This chain uses TRBV7-2 with TRBJ1-1, with 7 bases fitting TRBD1. Germline CDR1 is SGHTA and CDR2 is FQGNSA. Trimming cost V 5 bases and J 4 bases; bases outside gene matches: 7. This CDR3 is built from 14 residues. CDR3 sequence reads: CASSEVQGVTEAFF. Written as DNA, the CDR3 is TGTGCCAGCAGCGAGGTCCAGGGGGTCACTGAAGCTTTCTTT.

The chain uses TRBV6-2 or TRBV6-3 and TRBJ2-5; 9 bases fit TRBD1. Trimming at V came to 2 bases and at J to 3 bases, leaving 10 bases not matched to a gene. This CDR3 has 17 amino acids. Germline V lookup: CDR1 MNHEY, CDR2 SVGEGT. Here the CDR3 reads CASSYPNRGPEEETQYF. In DNA form, the CDR3 reads TGTGCCAGCAGTTACCCGAACAGGGGGCCGGAGGAAGAGACCCAGTACTTC.

Only one count was recorded for this clone. V gene TRBV5-1 combines with J gene TRBJ1-2, with 8 bases matching TRBD1. Germline V CDR1 and CDR2: SGHRS, YFSETQ. The ends lost 2 bases at V and 2 bases at J; junction bases unmatched: 11. This CDR3 is built from 17 residues. CDR3 sequence reads: CASSFYVPNRGNYGYTF. The CDR3 DNA follows: TGCGCCAGCAGCTTCTACGTACCTAACAGGGGGAACTATGGCTACACCTTC. Full variable domain (outside the CDR3, taken from reference TRBV5-1 and TRBJ1-2): KAGVTQTPRYLIKTRGQQVTLSCSPISGHRSVSWYQQTPGQGLQFLFEYFSETQRNKGNFPGRFSGRQFSNSRSEMNVSTLELGDSALYLCASSFYVPNRGNYGYTFGSGTRLTVV.

The rearrangement joins TRBV9 to TRBJ2-3; 8 bases map to TRBD2. The CDR3 length is 12 residues. Trimming cost V 7 bases and J 11 bases; bases outside gene matches: 9. In germline, CDR1 is SGDLS, CDR2 YYNGEE. The CDR3 DNA reads TGTGCCAGCTCCGGGGGGGCAGTGGAGCAGTATTTT. Translated: CASSGGAVEQYF.

The rearrangement uses TRBV25-1 and TRBJ2-1; perhaps TRBD2 as D (6 bases). Germline CDR1 reads MGHDK; CDR2 reads SYGVNS. This CDR3 is built from 15 residues. Trimming removed 2 bases at V and 6 bases at J, with 14 bases between. The CDR3 DNA sequence: TGTGCCAGCAGTGAAGCGGGACCCACCCTCAATGAGCAGTTCTTC. Amino acids: CASSEAGPTLNEQFF.

The chain links TRBV20-1 to TRBJ2-5; 7 bases are shared with TRBD1. Trimming removed 3 bases from V and 4 bases from J; junction bases left unmatched: 5. CDR3 size: 13 residues. Germline assignment: CDR1 DFQATT and CDR2 SNEGSKA (reference sequence). Here the CDR3 DNA reads TGCAGTGCTAGTTGGGACAGCCCAGAGACCCAGTACTTC. Protein sequence: CSASWDSPETQYF.

The chain joins TRBV28 to TRBJ1-6, with D possibly being TRBD1 (5 bases). CDR1 is MDHEN, CDR2 SYDVKM, per germline. CDR3 size: 15 residues. V was clipped by 6 bases and J by 1 base, with 10 bases between them. Here the CDR3 DNA reads TGTGCCAGCAGGATAAAGGGGTCCTATAATTCACCCCTCCACTTT. Translated: CASRIKGSYNSPLHF.

This chain links TRBV7-2 with TRBJ2-2, with D perhaps matching TRBD1 (6 bases). This CDR3 region has 15 residues. Germline-derived CDR1 and CDR2 are SGHTA and FQGNSA. The V and J ends lost 4 bases and 6 bases respectively, with 15 bases between them. In nucleotides, the CDR3 is TGTGCCAGCAGCTCGACCTTAGGGGGAGCCGGGGAGCTGTTTTTT. It encodes CASSSTLGGAGELFF.

This clone has ten or more counts. The gene calls are TRBV3-1 (or the pseudogene TRBV3-2) and TRBJ2-2; 10 nucleotides agree with TRBD2. This CDR3 comprises 18 residues. Germline V gene sequence: CDR1 LGHDT, CDR2 YNNKEL (reference sequence). V lost 0 bases and J lost 7; bases outside the gene matches: 11. In nucleotides, the CDR3 is TGTGCCAGCAGCCAAGATGGAACTAGCGGGATAGTTTACGGGGAGCTGTTTTTT. Protein sequence: CASSQDGTSGIVYGELFF.

This rearrangement joins TRBV5-1 to TRBJ2-1; TRBD1 agrees at 7 bases. Germline V lookup: CDR1 SGHRS, CDR2 YFSETQ. CDR3 length: 14 residues. V lost 0 bases to trimming and J lost 3 bases; unmatched junction nucleotides: 0. The CDR3 DNA is TGCGCCAGCAGCTTGGACAGGGGCTACAATGAGCAGTTCTTC. It translates to CASSLDRGYNEQFF.

J is TRBJ2-1 and V is TRBV6-2 or TRBV6-3; TRBD2 aligns across 8 bases. Germline CDR1 reads MNHEY; CDR2 reads SVGEGT. The V segment lost 5 bases and the J segment 10 bases; nucleotides outside the gene matches: 4. The CDR3 runs to 12 residues. The CDR3 coding sequence is TGTGCCAGCAGTCAGACTAGCGTCGAGCAGTTCTTC. This translates into CASSQTSVEQFF.

This chain links TRBV11-3 with TRBJ2-5; weak D call: TRBD1 (5 bases). The CDR3 runs 14 residues. Germline V gene lookup returns CDR1 SGHNT and CDR2 YENEEA. Trimming shortened V by 1 base and J by 1 base, and 7 bases separated the two germline ends. The CDR3 loop is CASSLGQGQETQYF. The CDR3 DNA follows: TGTGCCAGCAGCTTAGGTCAGGGCCAAGAGACCCAGTACTTC.

This clone was counted between two and nine times. The CDR3 sequence is CASSPEGQATHSPLHF. CDR3 sequence (DNA): TGTGCCAGTAGTCCCGAGGGACAGGCCACCCATTCACCCCTCCACTTT. This chain joins TRBV19 and TRBJ1-6, with 8 nucleotides matching TRBD1. The CDR3 spans 16 residues. Losses at the gene ends were 5 bases for V and 8 bases for J; bases not matched to a gene: 11. The germline V gene encodes CDR1 LNHDA and CDR2 SQIVND (reference sequence).

The chain combines TRBV6-1 with TRBJ2-1, with 13 nucleotides matching TRBD2. In germline, CDR1 is MNHNS, CDR2 SASEGT. The CDR3 spans 15 residues. Losses at the gene ends were 2 bases for V and 15 bases for J; bases not matched to a gene: 10. CDR3 nucleotides: TGTGCCAGCAGTGAAATCGACTGGACTAGCGGGAGACCGTTCTTC. Its protein is CASSEIDWTSGRPFF.

This sequence joins TRBV19 and TRBJ2-3; D may be TRBD1 (5 bases). Germline-derived CDR1 and CDR2 are LNHDA and SQIVND (reference sequence). The CDR3 totals 14 residues. With 7 bases removed from V and 2 bases from J, the gap between germline ends came to 13 bases. The CDR3 DNA is TGTGCCAGTACCCCAGGGATCACCACAGATACGCAGTATTTT. The encoded protein is CASTPGITTDTQYF.

The J gene is TRBJ2-2, the V gene TRBV10-3; D gene uncertain. V was clipped by 10 bases and J by 6 bases, with 15 bases between them. This CDR3 is built from 13 residues. The V gene's germline CDR1 is ENHRY and CDR2 SYGVKD. CDR3 DNA sequence: TGTGCCAGCACCCCTAGTATCCCCGGGGAGCTGTTTTTT. Its translation: CASTPSIPGELFF.